The clone carrying this TCR beta chain was counted a few times. TCRdb re-called the 5' RACE reads with MiXCR, one entry per CDR3 protein. The sample lists around 33,000 distinct CDR3 sequences, about 24% occurring once. The CDR3 spans 12 residues. CDR1 and CDR2 from the germline V gene are MNHEY and SMNVEV (reference sequence). V lost 5 bases and J lost 7, with 12 bases in between. The TCR sequence derives from a female donor with breast cancer. Sequenced input: memory CD4+ T cells sorted from blood. Stated subset: memory CD4+ T cells, CD4+CD45RO+CD25-. V usage is TRBV27 and J usage is TRBJ2-7; D may be TRBD1 (5 bases). In nucleotides, the CDR3 is TGTGCCAGCAGTAACCTTAGGGGAGAGCAGTACTTC. Translation: CASSNLRGEQYF.